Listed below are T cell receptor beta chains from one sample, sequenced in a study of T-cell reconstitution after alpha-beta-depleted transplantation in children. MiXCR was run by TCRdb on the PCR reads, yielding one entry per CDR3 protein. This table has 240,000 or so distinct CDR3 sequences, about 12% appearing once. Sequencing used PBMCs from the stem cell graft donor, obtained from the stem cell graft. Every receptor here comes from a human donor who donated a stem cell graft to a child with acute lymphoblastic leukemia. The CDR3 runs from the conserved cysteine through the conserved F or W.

CASSRDRGVSGANVLTF,TRBV25-1,TRBJ2-6
CASSPLGSNEQYF,TRBV7-9,TRBJ2-7
CAGLDGYSGANVLTF,TRBV6-5,TRBJ2-6
CASRTAANTGELFF,TRBV9,TRBJ2-2
CASSYSSQGLAGEPTGELFF,TRBV6-2/TRBV6-3,TRBJ2-2
CASARQGKGNSPLHF,TRBV18,TRBJ1-6
CATSAGASNMNTEAFF,TRBV15,TRBJ1-1
CATSGIRETQYF,TRBV24-1,TRBJ2-5
CASSSVTGTNTEAFF,TRBV5-1,TRBJ1-1
CASILYIPSNYGYTF,TRBV7-2,TRBJ1-2
CASSGETLADTQYF,TRBV5-6,TRBJ2-3
CASRYRSADTEAFF,TRBV5-1,TRBJ1-1
CASSPRQAVYTEAFF,TRBV5-6,TRBJ1-1
CASSSQEGTGDPLEQYF,TRBV12-3/TRBV12-4,TRBJ2-7
CASTFPAPTPNNEQFF,TRBV12-3/TRBV12-4,TRBJ2-1
CSALREITEAFF,TRBV20-1,TRBJ1-1
CASMVAGTYEQYF,TRBV19,TRBJ2-7
CASSLLVRTGELFF,TRBV7-9,TRBJ2-2
CASRTYWGTYYEQYF,TRBV5-1,TRBJ2-7
CASSLPGQGRNEQFF,TRBV7-9,TRBJ2-1
CASSSPGFDTEAFF,TRBV12-3/TRBV12-4,TRBJ1-1
CSARDDEGGPNTQYF,TRBV20-1,TRBJ2-3
CASSLGVEGNQPQHF,TRBV12-3/TRBV12-4,TRBJ1-5
CASSLAQRLNTEAFF,TRBV7-8,TRBJ1-1
CASSSFNGRAIDTQYF,TRBV28,TRBJ2-3
CASSSQILRDDLSYEQYF,TRBV27,TRBJ2-7
CSVTRQGFEQYF,TRBV29-1,TRBJ2-7
CASGATGDTGELFF,TRBV5-1,TRBJ2-2
CSASSFTSGENEQFF,TRBV20-1,TRBJ2-1
CASKVDGITDTQYF,TRBV7-2,TRBJ2-3
CASSGQGGTNQPQHF,TRBV7-2,TRBJ1-5
CASSPRHHNEKLFF,TRBV28,TRBJ1-4
CASSLEGSGANVLTF,TRBV5-5,TRBJ2-6
CASSGNRGYTF,TRBV9,TRBJ1-2
CASSYSLTGYGYTF,TRBV6-5,TRBJ1-2
CASSLRDNYGYTF,TRBV7-9,TRBJ1-2
CSVEGSTAYEQYF,TRBV29-1,TRBJ2-7
CASSLDTADQPQHF,TRBV12-3/TRBV12-4,TRBJ1-5
CASTPGGGSSPLHF,TRBV7-9,TRBJ1-6
CAICFSGNQPQHF,TRBV7-7,TRBJ1-5
CASSWPGANVLTF,TRBV18,TRBJ2-6
CASSPPGRAQETQYF,TRBV18,TRBJ2-5
CASSQGVGQPQHF,TRBV4-1,TRBJ1-5
CASSHYLGGEKLFF,TRBV7-2,TRBJ1-4
CAISESSWTEAFF,TRBV10-3,TRBJ1-1
CSDLRGPAEAFF,TRBV29-1,TRBJ1-1
CASTPGGGGVTYNEQFF,TRBV25-1,TRBJ2-1
CSAVQGPREYF,TRBV29-1,TRBJ2-3
CASSLTGFHEQFF,TRBV5-1,TRBJ2-1
CASSYGRGTEAFF,TRBV6-5,TRBJ1-1
CASSKGLAGVYEQYF,TRBV4-3,TRBJ2-7
CASSYTGGEQFF,TRBV7-3,TRBJ2-1
CASASGSTPLVAEGWQETQYF,TRBV28,TRBJ2-5
CATSRLGGAWETQYF,TRBV15,TRBJ2-5
CASCQVSAPSSGNTIYF,TRBV3-1,TRBJ1-3